Following are 10 T cell receptor beta chains from one sample sequenced in a study of brain T cells in children with intractable seizures. The repertoire was sequenced with immunoSEQ multiplex PCR; TCRdb's copy has only in-frame clones and lacks some. Among under 400,000 clones listed, 93% were seen once. Time point defined: blood from clinic visit 5 months post-surgery; TSC patient then seizure free. The specimen was peripheral blood, collected approximately 5 months after surgery. All receptors derive from a boy younger than two with tuberous sclerosis and intractable seizures.

V and J are TRBV14 and TRBJ1-1; no firm D call. V was trimmed by 3 bases and J by 0 bases, leaving 14 bases between them. The CDR3 contains 16 residues. Germline V gene lookup returns CDR1 SGHDN and CDR2 FVKESK. The CDR3 region is CASSQEPGRMNTEAFF. The CDR3 DNA reads as TGTGCCAGCAGCCAGGAACCCGGGAGAATGAACACTGAAGCTTTCTTT.

This rearrangement joins TRBV2 to TRBJ2-1; 8 bases fit TRBD1. V lost 5 bases, J lost 1 base, and 10 bases stayed unmatched. Per the germline V gene, CDR1 is SNHLY and CDR2 is FYNNEI. The CDR3 is 17 amino acids. CDR3 sequence: CASSRRTGRSSYNEQFF. The DNA of the CDR3 is TGTGCCAGCAGTCGACGGACAGGGAGGTCTTCCTACAATGAGCAGTTCTTC.

V usage is TRBV5-4 and J usage is TRBJ2-1, with TRBD2 matching over 11 bases. The junction had 0 bases not matched to a gene; V was cut back by 0 bases and J by 7 bases. The CDR3 sequence is 14 residues long. Per germline, CDR1 SGHNT and CDR2 YYREEE (reference sequence). CDR3 protein: CASSLGLAGNEQFF. The CDR3 DNA sequence: TGTGCCAGCAGCTTGGGACTAGCGGGAAATGAGCAGTTCTTC. The full variable domain, in which reference TRBV5-4 and TRBJ2-1 provide the parts outside the CDR3, is ETGVTQSPTHLIKTRGQQVTLRCSSQSGHNTVSWYQQALGQGPQFIFQYYREEENGRGNFPPRFSGLQFPNYSSELNVNALELDDSALYLCASSLGLAGNEQFFGPGTRLTVL.

The gene calls are TRBV19 and TRBJ2-1; no firm D call. The germline V and J ends were trimmed by 1 base and 7 bases, with 11 bases remaining between them. This CDR3 has 14 residues. Germline CDR1 LNHDA, CDR2 SQIVND (reference sequence). The CDR3 reads CASSIGRFLNEQFF. The CDR3 DNA reads TGTGCCAGTAGTATAGGACGGTTCTTGAATGAGCAGTTCTTC. The entire variable domain, with the rest obtained from reference TRBV19 and TRBJ2-1, is as follows: DGGITQSPKYLFRKEGQNVTLSCEQNLNHDAMYWYRQDPGQGLRLIYYSQIVNDFQKGDIAEGYSVSREKKESFPLTVTSAQKNPTAFYLCASSIGRFLNEQFFGPGTRLTVL.

The chain links TRBV7-9 to TRBJ2-6; D may be TRBD1 (5 bases). The CDR3 length is 15 residues. Germline loops: CDR1 SEHNR, CDR2 FQNEAQ (reference sequence). Trimming took off 4 bases at V and 1 base at J, with 8 bases between the two ends. CDR3 DNA: TGTGCCAGCAGCTCAGGGTATTCTGGGGCCAACGTCCTGACTTTC. Its translation is CASSSGYSGANVLTF.

The chain carries TRBV11-2 and TRBJ2-1; 9 positions agree with TRBD2. Trimming removed 5 bases from V and 9 bases from J; junction bases left unmatched: 11. The length of the CDR3 is 15 residues. Germline V gene lookup returns CDR1 SGHAT and CDR2 FQNNGV. The CDR3 sequence: CASSDRLAENGEQFF. The CDR3 DNA follows: TGTGCCAGCAGCGACAGACTAGCGGAGAATGGTGAGCAGTTCTTC.

The V gene is TRBV6-5, the J gene TRBJ1-6; TRBD1 agrees at 8 bases. J lost 6 bases, V lost 6 bases, and 4 bases had no gene match. The CDR3 has 14 residues. The germline CDR1 and CDR2 sequences are MNHEY and SVGAGI. The CDR3 is CASSATGGNSPLHF. As DNA, the CDR3 is TGTGCCAGCAGCGCTACAGGGGGTAATTCACCCCTCCACTTT.

This sequence joins TRBV9 and TRBJ2-3; a weak D match, TRBD1 (5 bases). The CDR3 covers 14 residues. Germline loops: CDR1 SGDLS, CDR2 YYNGEE. Trimming took off 0 bases at V and 2 bases at J, with 7 bases between the two ends. The CDR3 DNA is TGTGCCAGCAGCGTAGCTGGGGCCACAGATACGCAGTATTTT. Translated: CASSVAGATDTQYF.

V is TRBV10-2 and J is TRBJ1-3; D gene uncertain. The CDR3 contains 14 residues. The V and J ends lost 7 bases and 4 bases respectively, with 14 bases between them. Germline-derived CDR1 and CDR2 are WSHSY and SAAADI. CDR3: CASKIRVDGNTIYF. CDR3 DNA: TGCGCCAGCAAAATACGGGTCGACGGAAACACCATATATTTT.

The chain employs TRBV4-1 and TRBJ1-4, with no clear D. Trimming stripped 1 base from V and 3 bases from J, with 6 bases between. This CDR3 contains 14 residues. Germline CDR1 MGHRA, CDR2 YSYEKL. CDR3 in DNA: TGCGCCAGCAGCCAAGCCCCTCCTAATGAAAAACTGTTTTTT. This sequence encodes CASSQAPPNEKLFF.